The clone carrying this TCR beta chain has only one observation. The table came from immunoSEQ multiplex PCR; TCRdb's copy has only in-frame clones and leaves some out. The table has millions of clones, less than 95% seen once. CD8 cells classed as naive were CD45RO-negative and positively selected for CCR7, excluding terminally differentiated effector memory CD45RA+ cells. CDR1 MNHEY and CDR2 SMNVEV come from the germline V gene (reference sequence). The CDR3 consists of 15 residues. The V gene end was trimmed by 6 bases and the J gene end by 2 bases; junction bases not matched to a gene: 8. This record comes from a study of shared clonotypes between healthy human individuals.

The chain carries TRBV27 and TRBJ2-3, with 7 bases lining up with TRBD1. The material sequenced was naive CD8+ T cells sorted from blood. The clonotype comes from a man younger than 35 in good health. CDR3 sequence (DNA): TGTGCCAGCAGAGAGAGGGGACAGTACACAGATACGCAGTATTTT. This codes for CASRERGQYTDTQYF.